Listed below are T cell receptor beta chains from one sample, sequenced in a study of OX40 agonist ivuxolimab in advanced cancers. Assay used: immunoSEQ multiplex PCR; TCRdb lists only in-frame clones, some missing. The data contain 95,000 to 100,000 clones, 80% to 95% of them singletons. The sequenced sample was CD4+ or CD8+ T cells sorted from blood, obtained in a trial of the OX40 agonist ivuxolimab. The receptors originated from an adult with an advanced solid tumor such as melanoma, head and neck, liver or kidney cancer. Each CDR3 is given with its conserved first and last residue. The D gene is left open where the match is weak. A row's size may be missing; if present it is once, few, many or a size class.

D	V	size	J	CDR3	DNA
TRBD1	TRBV9	-	TRBJ1-3	CASSTTGAYGSGNTIYF	TGTGCCAGCAGCACGACAGGGGCGTATGGATCTGGAAACACCATATATTTT
TRBD2	TRBV7-2	-	TRBJ2-2	CASSLAGTSVSGELFF	TGTGCCAGCAGCTTAGCGGGGACTAGTGTTTCCGGGGAGCTGTTTTTT
TRBD1	TRBV4-3	-	TRBJ1-2	CASSQDRGRYGYTF	TGCGCCAGCAGCCAGGACAGGGGCCGCTATGGCTACACCTTC
-	TRBV14	once	TRBJ2-5	CASSQEGPTRIQETQYF	TGTGCCAGCAGCCAAGAAGGCCCTACTAGGATACAAGAGACCCAGTACTTC
-	TRBV19	-	TRBJ2-5	CASSNQGRRGTQYF	TGTGCCAGTAGTAATCAGGGAAGGAGGGGGACCCAGTACTTC
-	TRBV28	-	TRBJ1-2	CASSFNYGYTF	TGTGCCAGCAGTTTCAACTATGGCTACACCTTC
TRBD1	TRBV7-9	-	TRBJ2-7	CASSSLGTGVSEQYF	TGTGCCAGCAGCTCTTTGGGGACAGGGGTATCCGAGCAGTACTTC
TRBD1	TRBV28	-	TRBJ1-5	CASSSGGGGQPQHF	TGTGCCAGCAGTTCAGGGGGGGGAGGTCAGCCCCAGCATTTT
TRBD1	TRBV19	-	TRBJ2-3	CASIRTGARTDTQYF	TGTGCCAGTATCAGGACAGGGGCCCGCACAGATACGCAGTATTTT
TRBD1	TRBV7-9	-	TRBJ2-7	CASSLTTGGLTYEQYF	TGTGCCAGCAGCTTAACCACAGGGGGCTTAACCTACGAGCAGTACTTC
-	TRBV27	-	TRBJ2-1	CASSKLGGSTYNEQFF	TGTGCCAGCAGTAAATTGGGGGGTAGCACCTACAATGAGCAGTTCTTC
-	TRBV9	once	TRBJ1-6	CASSVEGLGSPLHF	TGTGCCAGCAGCGTAGAAGGGTTGGGTTCACCCCTCCACTTT
TRBD2	TRBV6-6	-	TRBJ2-7	CASRDRTGGRDEQYF	TGTGCCAGCAGAGACAGAACGGGAGGACGCGACGAGCAGTACTTC
TRBD2	TRBV9	-	TRBJ2-3	CASSADWILAGGTDTQYF	TGTGCCAGCAGCGCGGATTGGATACTAGCGGGAGGAACAGATACGCAGTATTTT
TRBD1	TRBV6-5	-	TRBJ2-7	CASSQPGQATYEQYF	TGTGCCAGCAGTCAGCCCGGACAGGCGACCTACGAGCAGTACTTC
TRBD2	TRBV18	-	TRBJ2-5	CASSRSSPVSGRFVETQYF	TGTGCCAGCTCACGCTCTTCGCCAGTTAGCGGGAGATTTGTAGAGACCCAGTACTTC
TRBD2	TRBV5-1	-	TRBJ2-3	CASSFRLAGGLVDTQYF	TGCGCCAGCAGCTTCAGGTTAGCGGGAGGTCTGGTAGATACGCAGTATTTT
TRBD1	TRBV11-2	once	TRBJ2-7	CASSWTGDSREQYF	TGTGCCAGCAGCTGGACAGGGGATAGTCGGGAGCAGTACTTC
-	TRBV28	-	TRBJ1-2	CASSLVTDTYGYTF	TGTGCCAGCAGTTTGGTAACAGATACCTATGGCTACACCTTC
-	TRBV7-3	-	TRBJ1-1	CASSPTGGGTEAFF	TGTGCCAGCAGCCCGACAGGAGGGGGGACTGAAGCTTTCTTT
-	TRBV19	-	TRBJ2-5	CASRPRDTQETQYF	TGTGCCAGTAGACCGCGGGATACGCAAGAGACCCAGTACTTC
-	TRBV11-2	few	TRBJ2-7	CASSRTSLGKEQYF	TGTGCCAGCAGCCGGACTTCTCTGGGGAAGGAGCAGTACTTC
TRBD1	TRBV30	-	TRBJ1-3	CAWGKTGSGNTIYF	TGTGCCTGGGGTAAGACAGGGAGTGGAAACACCATATATTTT
-	TRBV6-5	-	TRBJ1-2	CASSYRARPYGYTF	TGTGCCAGCAGTTACAGGGCACGACCCTATGGCTACACCTTC
TRBD1	TRBV5-6	-	TRBJ2-3	CASSLVDASGGGTDTQYF	TGTGCCAGCAGCTTGGTGGATGCGTCAGGGGGTGGCACAGATACGCAGTATTTT
-	TRBV30	-	TRBJ2-2	CAWSPLGELFF	TGTGCCTGGAGTCCACTGGGGGAGCTGTTTTTT
TRBD1	TRBV7-3	once	TRBJ2-1	CASSLSWAGGVGEQFF	TGTGCCAGCAGCTTATCATGGGCAGGGGGAGTAGGGGAGCAGTTCTTC
TRBD2	TRBV9	-	TRBJ2-1	CASSVAGTRWNEQFF	TGTGCCAGCAGCGTAGCCGGGACTAGGTGGAATGAGCAGTTCTTC
-	TRBV10-3	once	TRBJ2-3	CAISDYTDTQYF	TGTGCCATCAGTGACTACACAGATACGCAGTATTTT
TRBD1	TRBV5-6	-	TRBJ2-7	CASSLQGVLYEQYF	TGTGCCAGCAGCTTACAGGGGGTCCTCTACGAGCAGTACTTC
TRBD1	TRBV4-1	-	TRBJ1-1	CASQDRGRNTEAFF	TGCGCCAGTCAGGACAGGGGAAGGAACACTGAAGCTTTCTTT
-	TRBV30	-	TRBJ1-6	CAWNGGDNSPLHF	TGTGCCTGGAATGGGGGAGATAATTCACCCCTCCACTTT
TRBD2	TRBV7-6	-	TRBJ2-2	CASSPRTSGANTGELFF	TGTGCCAGCAGCCCCCGGACTAGCGGGGCGAACACCGGGGAGCTGTTTTTT
TRBD1	TRBV29-1	-	TRBJ2-7	CSVAQVTGGEQYF	TGCAGCGTTGCACAGGTTACAGGGGGGGAGCAGTACTTC
TRBD2	TRBV5-1	-	TRBJ2-1	CASSLSRLAVYNEQFF	TGCGCCAGCAGCTTGTCGAGACTAGCGGTCTACAATGAGCAGTTCTTC
TRBD1	TRBV11-3	-	TRBJ2-5	CASSWNRGETQYF	TGTGCCAGCAGCTGGAACAGGGGAGAGACCCAGTACTTC
-	TRBV11-1	-	TRBJ1-2	CASRRSGDNYGYTF	TGTGCCAGCCGTCGATCGGGAGATAACTATGGCTACACCTTC
-	TRBV6-5	-	TRBJ1-1	CASSTQGGTEAFF	TGTGCCAGCAGTACACAGGGAGGCACTGAAGCTTTCTTT
TRBD1	TRBV11-2	-	TRBJ2-1	CASSFRPGTGGGEQFF	TGTGCCAGCAGCTTCCGGCCCGGGACAGGGGGCGGTGAGCAGTTCTTC
TRBD1	TRBV9	-	TRBJ2-3	CASSVAGTGSTDTQYF	TGTGCCAGCAGCGTAGCCGGGACAGGGAGCACAGATACGCAGTATTTT
-	TRBV7-9	-	TRBJ1-1	CASSLGNRNTEAFF	TGTGCCAGCAGCTTAGGGAACCGGAACACTGAAGCTTTCTTT
-	TRBV5-1	few	TRBJ1-1	CASSLDTEAFF	TGCGCCAGCAGCTTAGACACTGAAGCTTTCTTT
TRBD1	TRBV9	-	TRBJ2-1	CASSATPGTGSYNEQFF	TGTGCCAGCAGCGCAACCCCCGGGACAGGGTCCTACAATGAGCAGTTCTTC
-	TRBV5-1	-	TRBJ2-7	CASSKDLASYEQYF	TGCGCCAGCAGCAAGGACCTTGCTTCCTACGAGCAGTACTTC
-	TRBV29-1	-	TRBJ2-5	CSVDRVETQYF	TGCAGCGTTGACAGGGTAGAGACCCAGTACTTC
TRBD2	TRBV11-3	-	TRBJ2-2	CASSPGGASGELFF	TGTGCCAGCAGCCCCGGGGGGGCGTCCGGGGAGCTGTTTTTT
TRBD2	TRBV5-1	-	TRBJ2-5	CASSLQLAGEETQYF	TGCGCCAGCAGCTTACAACTAGCGGGAGAAGAGACCCAGTACTTC
TRBD1	TRBV7-9	-	TRBJ1-2	CASSTWTGSFANYGYTF	TGTGCCAGCAGCACCTGGACAGGGAGTTTCGCTAACTATGGCTACACCTTC
TRBD2	TRBV11-2	-	TRBJ2-3	CASSFTSGVTDTQYF	TGTGCCAGCAGCTTCACCAGCGGGGTCACAGATACGCAGTATTTT
TRBD2	TRBV2	-	TRBJ2-1	CASSREASGVDEQFF	TGTGCCAGCAGCCGGGAGGCTAGCGGGGTTGATGAGCAGTTCTTC
TRBD2	TRBV7-6	-	TRBJ2-4	CASSPWTSGRAPAKNIQYF	TGTGCCAGCAGCCCGTGGACTAGCGGGAGGGCCCCGGCCAAAAACATTCAGTACTTC
-	TRBV5-1	-	TRBJ2-1	CASSLGDYNEQFF	TGCGCCAGCAGCTTGGGGGACTACAATGAGCAGTTCTTC
-	TRBV27	-	TRBJ1-6	CASSYVGRGVSPLHF	TGTGCCAGCAGTTATGTTGGCAGGGGTGTTTCACCCCTCCACTTT
TRBD1	TRBV5-1	-	TRBJ1-2	CASSLGTGIFPGGYTF	TGCGCCAGCAGCTTAGGGACAGGGATCTTCCCTGGTGGCTACACCTTC
-	TRBV5-1	-	TRBJ2-1	CASSLASRDEQFF	TGCGCCAGCAGCTTGGCCAGTAGGGATGAGCAGTTCTTC